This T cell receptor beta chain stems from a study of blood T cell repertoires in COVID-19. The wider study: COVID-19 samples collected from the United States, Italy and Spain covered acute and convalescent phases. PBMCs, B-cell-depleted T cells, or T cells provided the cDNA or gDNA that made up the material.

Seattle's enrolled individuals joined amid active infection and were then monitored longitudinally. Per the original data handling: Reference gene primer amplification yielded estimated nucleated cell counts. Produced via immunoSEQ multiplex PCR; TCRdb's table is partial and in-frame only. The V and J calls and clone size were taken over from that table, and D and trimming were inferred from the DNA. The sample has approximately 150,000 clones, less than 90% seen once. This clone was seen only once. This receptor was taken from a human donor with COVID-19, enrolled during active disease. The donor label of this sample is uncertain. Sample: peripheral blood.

The CDR3 loop reads CASRGQGRDQPQHF. In DNA, the CDR3 is TGTGCCAGTAGGGGACAGGGTCGGGATCAGCCCCAGCATTTT. V gene TRBV19 combines with J gene TRBJ1-5; 9 nucleotides line up with TRBD1. The germline gives CDR1 LNHDA, CDR2 SQIVND (reference sequence). J gave up 5 bases and V 6 bases, and 5 bases lay outside the gene matches. This CDR3 has 14 amino acids.